One sample yielded the 8 T cell receptor beta chains listed below, sequenced in a study of cytomegalovirus exposure and HLA in healthy donors. The PCR had 60 Vbeta and 13 Jbeta primers. Method: immunoSEQ multiplex PCR; TCRdb's copy keeps in-frame clones and lacks some. The data contain approximately 150,000 clones, around 80% of them singletons. Source material: PBMCs. The receptors were sampled from a woman in her twenties or thirties in good health and CMV-seropositive.

The chain couples TRBV28 to TRBJ1-6; possibly TRBD1 for D (6 bases). There are 21 residues in the CDR3. The germline CDR1 and CDR2 sequences are MDHEN and SYDVKM. Between the trimmed V and J ends, which lost 3 bases and 8 bases, there was a span of 32 bases. The CDR3 DNA follows: TGTGCCAGCAGTTTGTCTCCCACCCGGGGACGGTTGGACAGACTCTATTCACCCCTCCACTTT. Its protein product is CASSLSPTRGRLDRLYSPLHF.

This clone was observed a handful of times. The chain employs TRBV5-4 and TRBJ1-4; TRBD1 agrees at 8 bases. The CDR3 runs to 15 residues. J lost 8 bases, V lost 0 bases, and 6 bases had no gene match. Germline lookup yields CDR1 SGHNT and CDR2 YYREEE (reference sequence). CDR3 bases: TGTGCCAGCAGCTTGGCCGACAGGGGAATCGAAAAACTGTTTTTT. It is translated as CASSLADRGIEKLFF.

The chain recombines TRBV7-3 with TRBJ2-1; the match to TRBD2 covers 9 bases. V trimming: 5 bases; J trimming: 9 bases; junction bases outside the gene matches: 11. This CDR3 region has 15 residues. Germline CDR1 reads SGHTA; CDR2 reads FQGTGA. Written as DNA, the CDR3 is TGTGCCAGCAGCCTAGCGGGGACTTCGAGGGGTGAGCAGTTCTTC. It is translated as CASSLAGTSRGEQFF.

The chain joins TRBV12-5 to TRBJ1-5, with D perhaps matching TRBD1 (6 bases). This CDR3 region has 18 residues. Trimming left V 5 bases short and J 1 base short, with 21 bases between. The germline gives CDR1 LGHNT, CDR2 FRNRAP. The CDR3: CASGGYRQGLWSNQPQHF. DNA for the CDR3: TGTGCTAGTGGTGGGTATAGGCAGGGGTTGTGGAGCAATCAGCCCCAGCATTTT.

The sample holds one count of this clone. This chain uses TRBV20-1 with TRBJ2-5; the D gene is possibly TRBD1 (5 bases). The germline V and J ends were trimmed by 3 bases and 7 bases, with 9 bases remaining between them. Germline loops: CDR1 DFQATT, CDR2 SNEGSKA (reference sequence). This CDR3 has 11 amino acids. The DNA for the CDR3 is TGCAGTGCTAGGGTGGGGCCGACCCAGTACTTC. Translation: CSARVGPTQYF.

The chain joins TRBV7-3 to TRBJ1-1; TRBD1 matches 8 bases. Looked up from germline, CDR1 is SGHTA and CDR2 is FQGTGA. The CDR3 sequence is 14 residues long. V dropped 6 bases and J dropped 5; count of bases not matched to a gene: 8. CDR3 loop: CASSSQGANTEAFF. The DNA for the CDR3 is TGTGCCAGCAGTTCGCAGGGGGCCAATACTGAAGCTTTCTTT.

This clone was counted many times. This rearrangement joins TRBV6-1 to TRBJ1-5; 7 nucleotides match TRBD1. The CDR3 is made up of 15 amino acids. Germline V CDR1 and CDR2: MNHNS, SASEGT. V dropped 4 bases and J dropped 3; count of bases not matched to a gene: 6. The CDR3 DNA reads TGTGCCAGCAGTGCTGGGACAGTTGACAATCAGCCCCAGCATTTT. Protein sequence: CASSAGTVDNQPQHF.

This chain connects TRBV27 to TRBJ1-3; no clear D. Per the germline V gene, CDR1 is MNHEY and CDR2 is SMNVEV (reference sequence). V lost 3 bases and J lost 0, with 15 bases in between. The CDR3 has 17 amino acids. DNA of the CDR3: TGTGCCAGCAGTTTGCTCCCCCCGGGATACTCTGGAAACACCATATATTTT. It codes for CASSLLPPGYSGNTIYF.